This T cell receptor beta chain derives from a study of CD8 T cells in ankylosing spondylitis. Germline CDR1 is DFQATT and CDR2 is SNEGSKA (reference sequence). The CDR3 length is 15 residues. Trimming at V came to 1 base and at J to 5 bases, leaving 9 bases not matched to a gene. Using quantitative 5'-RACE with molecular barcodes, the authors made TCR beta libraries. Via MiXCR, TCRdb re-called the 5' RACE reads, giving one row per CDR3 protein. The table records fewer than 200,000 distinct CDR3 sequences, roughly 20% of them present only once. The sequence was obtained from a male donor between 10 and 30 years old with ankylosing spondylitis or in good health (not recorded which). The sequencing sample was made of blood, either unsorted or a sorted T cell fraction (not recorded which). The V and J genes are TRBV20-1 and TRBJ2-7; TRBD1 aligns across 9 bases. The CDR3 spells CSARARTGAKHEQYF. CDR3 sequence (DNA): TGCAGTGCTAGAGCAAGGACAGGGGCGAAACACGAGCAGTACTTC.